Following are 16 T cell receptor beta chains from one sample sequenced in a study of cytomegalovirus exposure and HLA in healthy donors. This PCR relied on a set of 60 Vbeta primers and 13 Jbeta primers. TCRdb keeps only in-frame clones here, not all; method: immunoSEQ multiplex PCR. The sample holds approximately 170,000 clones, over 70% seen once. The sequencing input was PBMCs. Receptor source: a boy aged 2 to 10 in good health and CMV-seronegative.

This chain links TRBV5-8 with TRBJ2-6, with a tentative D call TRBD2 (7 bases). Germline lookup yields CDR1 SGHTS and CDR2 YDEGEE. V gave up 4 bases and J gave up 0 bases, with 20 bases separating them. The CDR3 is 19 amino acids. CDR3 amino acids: CASSLMGGALPSGANVLTF. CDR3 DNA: TGTGCCAGCAGCCTAATGGGGGGGGCCCTTCCCTCTGGGGCCAACGTCCTGACTTTC.

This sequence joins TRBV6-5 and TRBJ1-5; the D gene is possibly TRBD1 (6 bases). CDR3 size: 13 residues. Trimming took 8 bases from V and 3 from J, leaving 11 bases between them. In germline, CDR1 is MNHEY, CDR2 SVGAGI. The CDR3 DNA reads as TGTGCCAGCGGCCAGGGGATCAATCAGCCCCAGCATTTT. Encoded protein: CASGQGINQPQHF.

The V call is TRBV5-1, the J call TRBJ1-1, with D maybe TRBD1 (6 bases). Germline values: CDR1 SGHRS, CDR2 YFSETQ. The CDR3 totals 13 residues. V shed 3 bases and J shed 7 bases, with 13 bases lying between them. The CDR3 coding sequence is TGCGCCAGCAGCTCCGACAGGAGGAGTGAAGCTTTCTTT. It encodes CASSSDRRSEAFF.

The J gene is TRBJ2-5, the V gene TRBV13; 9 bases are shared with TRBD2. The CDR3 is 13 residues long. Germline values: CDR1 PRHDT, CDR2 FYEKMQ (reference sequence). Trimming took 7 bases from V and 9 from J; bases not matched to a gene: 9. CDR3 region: CASNQAGGGAQYF. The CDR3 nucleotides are TGTGCCAGCAACCAAGCGGGGGGCGGCGCCCAGTACTTC.

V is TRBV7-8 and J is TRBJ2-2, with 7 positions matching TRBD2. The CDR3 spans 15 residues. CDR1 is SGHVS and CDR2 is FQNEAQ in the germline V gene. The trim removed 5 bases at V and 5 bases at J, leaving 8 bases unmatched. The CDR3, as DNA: TGTGCCAGCAGCACCCTAAGCGGGGTTACCGGGGAGCTGTTTTTT. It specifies CASSTLSGVTGELFF.

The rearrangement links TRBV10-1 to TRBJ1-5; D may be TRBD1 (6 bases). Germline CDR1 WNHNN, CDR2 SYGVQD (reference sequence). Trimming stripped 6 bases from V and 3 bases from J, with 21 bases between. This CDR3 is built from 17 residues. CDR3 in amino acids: CASSDSTGLGINQPQHF. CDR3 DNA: TGCGCCAGCAGCGACTCTACAGGGCTGGGGATCAATCAGCCCCAGCATTTT.

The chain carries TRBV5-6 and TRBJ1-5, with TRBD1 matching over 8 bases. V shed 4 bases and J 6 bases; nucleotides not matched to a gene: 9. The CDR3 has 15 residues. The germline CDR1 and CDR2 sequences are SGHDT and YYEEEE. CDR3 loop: CASSLGQGIGQPQHF. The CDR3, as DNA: TGTGCCAGCAGCCTCGGACAGGGAATAGGTCAGCCCCAGCATTTT.

The CDR3 loop reads CAWSVAGSGQPQHF. The CDR3 bases are TGTGCCTGGAGTGTCGCTGGGTCGGGGCAGCCCCAGCATTTT. This chain connects TRBV30 to TRBJ1-5; D unresolved. Germline CDR1 and CDR2: GTSNPN and SVGIG (reference sequence). V was clipped by 0 bases and J by 7 bases, with 13 bases between them. The CDR3 spans 14 residues. The entire variable domain, with the rest obtained from reference TRBV30 and TRBJ1-5, is as follows: SQTIHQWPATLVQPVGSPLSLECTVEGTSNPNLYWYRQAAGRGLQLLFYSVGIGQISSEVPQNLSASRPQDRQFILSSKKLLLSDSGFYLCAWSVAGSGQPQHFGDGTRLSIL.

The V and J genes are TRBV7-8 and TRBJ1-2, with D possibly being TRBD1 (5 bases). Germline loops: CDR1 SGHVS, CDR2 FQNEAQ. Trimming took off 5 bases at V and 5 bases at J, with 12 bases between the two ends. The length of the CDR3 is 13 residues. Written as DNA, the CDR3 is TGTGCCAGCAGCCCCTCCAGGGATTATGGCTACACCTTC. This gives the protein CASSPSRDYGYTF.

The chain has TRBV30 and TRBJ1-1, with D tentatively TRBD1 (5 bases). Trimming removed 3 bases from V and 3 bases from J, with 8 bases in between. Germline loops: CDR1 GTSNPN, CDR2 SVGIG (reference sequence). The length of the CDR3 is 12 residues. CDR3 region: CAWSARDTEAFF. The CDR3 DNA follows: TGTGCCTGGAGCGCCAGGGACACTGAAGCTTTCTTT.

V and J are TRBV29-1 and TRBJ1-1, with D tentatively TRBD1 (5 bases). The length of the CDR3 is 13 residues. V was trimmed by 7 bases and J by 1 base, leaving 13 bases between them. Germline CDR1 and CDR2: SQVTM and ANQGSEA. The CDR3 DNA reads TGCAGCGGAGGGGAGGGTTGGAACACTGAAGCTTTCTTT. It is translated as CSGGEGWNTEAFF. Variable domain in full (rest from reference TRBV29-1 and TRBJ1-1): SAVISQKPSRDICQRGTSLTIQCQVDSQVTMMFWYRQQPGQSLTLIATANQGSEATYESGFVIDKFPISRPNLTFSTLTVSNMSPEDSSIYLCSGGEGWNTEAFFGQGTRLTVV.

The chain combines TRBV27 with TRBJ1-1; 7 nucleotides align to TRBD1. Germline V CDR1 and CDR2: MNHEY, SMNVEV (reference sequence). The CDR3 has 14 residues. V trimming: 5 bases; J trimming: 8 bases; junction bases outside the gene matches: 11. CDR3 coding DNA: TGTGCCAGCAGTAAACCCGGGACAGAGCTCGAAGCTTTCTTT. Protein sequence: CASSKPGTELEAFF.

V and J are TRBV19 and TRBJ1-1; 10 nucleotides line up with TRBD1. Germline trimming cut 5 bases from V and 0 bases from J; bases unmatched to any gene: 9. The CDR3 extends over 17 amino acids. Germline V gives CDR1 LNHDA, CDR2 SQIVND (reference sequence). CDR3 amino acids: CASSLRDRGRLNTEAFF. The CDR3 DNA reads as TGTGCCAGTAGTCTCCGGGACAGGGGAAGGTTGAACACTGAAGCTTTCTTT.

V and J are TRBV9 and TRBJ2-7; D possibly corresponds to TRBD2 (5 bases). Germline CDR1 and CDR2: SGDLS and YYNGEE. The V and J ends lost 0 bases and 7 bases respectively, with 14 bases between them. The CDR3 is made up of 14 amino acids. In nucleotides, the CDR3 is TGTGCCAGCAGCGTAGGAAGCGGCCCTTGGGAGCAGTACTTC. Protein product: CASSVGSGPWEQYF.

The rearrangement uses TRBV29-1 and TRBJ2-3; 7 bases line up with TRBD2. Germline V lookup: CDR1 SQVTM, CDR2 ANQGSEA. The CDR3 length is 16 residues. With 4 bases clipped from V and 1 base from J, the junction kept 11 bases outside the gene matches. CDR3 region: CSVGGTASGRTDTQYF. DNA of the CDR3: TGCAGCGTTGGGGGAACCGCTAGCGGTCGCACAGATACGCAGTATTTT.

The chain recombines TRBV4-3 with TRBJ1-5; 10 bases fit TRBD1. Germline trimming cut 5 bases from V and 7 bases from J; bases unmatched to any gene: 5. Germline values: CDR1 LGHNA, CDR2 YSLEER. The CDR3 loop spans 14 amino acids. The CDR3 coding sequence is TGCGCCAGCAGCAGGGACAGGGGTATGCAGCCCCAGCATTTT. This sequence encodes CASSRDRGMQPQHF.